A single sample gave rise to the 9 T cell receptor beta chains below, sequenced in a study of identifying expanded T cells in peripheral blood. Repertoires were generated with immunoSEQ multiplex PCR, while TCRdb's copy carries only in-frame clones and drops some. The profile shows about 78,000 clones, 70% to 90% of them singletons. Sequenced sample: blood. The origin of the receptors is a person aged 18 to 70 in good health.

This chain uses TRBV6-5 with TRBJ1-1; TRBD1 aligns across 8 bases. The V gene end was trimmed by 6 bases and the J gene end by 7 bases; junction bases not matched to a gene: 10. CDR3 length equals 14 residues. CDR1 and CDR2 from the germline V gene are MNHEY and SVGAGI. Written as DNA, the CDR3 is TGTGCCAGCAGGCGCACTCAGGGGGCGAGTGAAGCTTTCTTT. This codes for CASRRTQGASEAFF.

The J gene is TRBJ2-5, the V gene TRBV4-3; D possibly uses TRBD1 or TRBD2 (5 bases each). V lost 4 bases to trimming and J lost 2 bases, with 23 bases between them. From germline, CDR1 is LGHNA and CDR2 YSLEER. CDR3 length: 18 amino acids. CDR3 sequence (DNA): TGCGCCAGCAGCCGCCTCCCGGTTGGGGGAAGACAACAAGAGACCCAGTACTTC. Translated, it gives CASSRLPVGGRQQETQYF.

The sample holds a few counts of this clone. This rearrangement joins TRBV27 to TRBJ2-1; no firm D call. Germline CDR1 MNHEY, CDR2 SMNVEV (reference sequence). This CDR3 is built from 14 residues. Trimming left V 6 bases short and J 4 bases short, with 13 bases between. The CDR3 region has the DNA TGTGCCAGCAGGTTTAAGTCTTCTTACAATGAGCAGTTCTTC. Encoded protein: CASRFKSSYNEQFF.

The V gene is TRBV7-6, the J gene TRBJ2-5; D unclear. Germline V gene sequence: CDR1 SGHVS, CDR2 FNYEAQ. This CDR3 spans 15 amino acids. V lost 5 bases and J lost 2, with 15 bases in between. In nucleotides, the CDR3 is TGTGCCAGCAGCACACCCAGACTCAAACAAGAGACCCAGTACTTC. The encoded protein is CASSTPRLKQETQYF.

This clone showed up just a few times. The V call is TRBV28, the J call TRBJ1-5, with D possibly being TRBD1 (5 bases). The V and J ends lost 5 bases and 7 bases respectively, with 15 bases between them. The germline V gene has CDR1 MDHEN and CDR2 SYDVKM. The length of the CDR3 is 14 residues. CDR3: CASSPGTRVQPQHF. CDR3 coding DNA: TGTGCCAGCAGTCCCGGGACTAGGGTCCAGCCCCAGCATTTT.

V and J are TRBV5-1 and TRBJ2-3; 9 bases are a match to TRBD1. The CDR3 spans 16 residues. V lost 3 bases and J lost 2; bases outside the gene matches: 7. The germline gives CDR1 SGHRS, CDR2 YFSETQ. This CDR3 is CASSWGTGSDTDTQYF. For the CDR3, the DNA is TGCGCCAGCAGCTGGGGGACAGGGTCGGACACAGATACGCAGTATTTT.

The chain carries TRBV4-3 and TRBJ2-5; 11 bases fit TRBD2. Germline loops: CDR1 LGHNA, CDR2 YSLEER. The CDR3 sequence is 16 residues long. The V gene end was trimmed by 1 base and the J gene end by 3 bases; junction bases not matched to a gene: 4. The CDR3: CASSQAIAGGKETQYF. CDR3 DNA: TGCGCCAGCAGCCAAGCAATAGCGGGAGGGAAAGAGACCCAGTACTTC.

The chain employs TRBV2 and TRBJ1-5, with no clear D. Per germline, CDR1 SNHLY and CDR2 FYNNEI. The CDR3 totals 14 residues. Deletions cut 7 bases from V and 6 bases from J, with 16 bases between. CDR3 sequence: CASTEPGEGQPQHF. CDR3 coding DNA: TGTGCCAGCACCGAACCCGGGGAGGGTCAGCCCCAGCATTTT.

This chain links TRBV4-1 with TRBJ2-4; TRBD2 matches 10 bases. Germline CDR1 reads MGHRA; CDR2 reads YSYEKL. CDR3 length: 20 amino acids. With V trimmed by 0 bases and J by 0 bases, 11 bases remained unmatched. The CDR3 sequence: CASSQDPRTSGDIAKNIQYF. DNA for the CDR3: TGCGCCAGCAGCCAAGATCCCAGGACTAGCGGAGATATAGCCAAAAACATTCAGTACTTC.